This entry is about one T cell receptor beta chain. This clone was recorded once. It lacks a known antigen. No quality values exist for individual bases; no much larger clone is one base distant. This sample stems from a study of blood T cell repertoires in COVID-19 (dated by TCRdb to the early 2020s). Looking at the study overall: Samples covering the acute and convalescent phases of COVID-19 were provided by collaborators in the United States, Italy and Spain. The prospective study material was composed of cDNA or gDNA derived from T cells, B-cell-depleted T cells, or PBMCs. The dataset comprised deeply sampled blood TCRbeta repertoires from subjects exposed to, actively infected with, or recovered from COVID-19. The repertoires were released in a freely available public database intended as a resource for research on the immune response to SARS-CoV-2. The samples were drawn from the first 160 participants of the ongoing ImmuneRACE study and from more than 1,000 subjects provided by 6 global collaborators. Nearly every sample came with metadata listing a de-identified subject ID, COVID-19 status, age in years and sex. Where available, HLA class I and class II types were obtained from metadata supplied by the sample provider rather than from assay-based typing.

Study-wide conclusions, independent of this receptor: Clinical and demographic metadata were provided uncurated, with the amount varying by source and participant.

Whole blood was collected in K2EDTA tubes by collaborating institutions according to the institutions' own protocols. For TCRbeta analysis, collaborators shipped samples in one of three forms: frozen whole blood, isolated PBMCs, or DNA extracted from either of those sample types. The CDR3, cysteine through phenylalanine, is 16 amino acids long. Left in the record is the CDR3 DNA by itself, 48 bases read in frame from the first base. Based on the germline V gene, the CDR1 and CDR2 sequences are SGHNT and YENEEA. Compared with germline, V lacks 3 bases and J lacks 1 base; bases without a gene match: 5. TCRbeta CDR3 regions were amplified from genomic DNA by means of the immunoSEQ Assay, a bias-controlled multiplex PCR. The paper's processing steps were these. Nucleated cell counts per sample were estimated from amplification of reference gene primers within the assay. Sequence reads were collapsed and filtered to measure the absolute abundance of every unique TCRbeta CDR3 rearrangement. For each sample, productive Simpson clonality was calculated as the square root of Simpson's diversity index across productive rearrangements. Held by TCRdb, this immuneACCESS table contains in-frame sequences only and omits some clones. Under half of the omission traces to an unresolved V gene where checked; the cause of the rest is unknown. The D gene and trimming were derived from the DNA, and the V and J assignments and clone size from that table. This sample lists about 64,000 clones; 80% to 90% were detected once. Jointly, the top ten make up roughly 3.2% of the sample.

This clonotype originated in a man in his forties or fifties with active COVID-19. The source material was peripheral blood. The chain uses TRBV11-3 and TRBJ2-1; 8 central bases correspond to TRBD1. The CDR3 protein: CASSFGTGHSYNEQFF. The nucleotides read TGTGCCAGCAGCTTTGGGACAGGCCATTCCTACAATGAGCAGTTCTTC.